A single sample gave rise to the 10 T cell receptor beta chains below, sequenced in a study of blood T cell repertoires in COVID-19. TCRdb's table, derived via immunoSEQ multiplex PCR, lists solely in-frame clones and lacks some. The profile shows roughly 230,000 clones, 85% of them singletons. The sequenced sample was PBMCs or T cells enriched from blood (not recorded which). These receptors were taken from a woman between 45 and 65 years old who had been exposed to COVID-19.

The chain recombines TRBV4-2 with TRBJ2-1, with TRBD2 as a possible D gene (6 bases). The germline gives CDR1 LGHNA, CDR2 YNFKEQ. CDR3 length: 17 residues. The germline V and J ends were trimmed by 2 bases and 1 base, with 15 bases remaining between them. The CDR3 loop is CASSQRLSGGSYNEQFF. In DNA form, the CDR3 reads TGTGCCAGCAGCCAAAGGCTTAGCGGAGGGTCCTACAATGAGCAGTTCTTC.

The J gene is TRBJ1-1, the V gene TRBV19, with D perhaps TRBD1 (6 bases). Between the trimmed V and J ends, which lost 5 bases and 6 bases, there was a span of 13 bases. This CDR3 has 13 amino acids. Germline-derived CDR1 and CDR2 are LNHDA and SQIVND (reference sequence). Here the CDR3 reads CASSVDRFAEAFF. In DNA form, the CDR3 reads TGTGCCAGTAGTGTCGACAGGTTTGCTGAAGCTTTCTTT.

The gene calls are TRBV5-4 and TRBJ1-5; D is uncertain. V dropped 0 bases and J dropped 4 bases, with 8 bases sitting between them. The germline V gene has CDR1 SGHNT and CDR2 YYREEE (reference sequence). This CDR3 has 14 residues. The CDR3 coding sequence is TGTGCCAGCAGCTTGGAAAGGCGGAATCAGCCCCAGCATTTT. It encodes CASSLERRNQPQHF.

The V call is TRBV10-3, the J call TRBJ1-3; 7 bases line up with TRBD1. The ends lost 7 bases at V and 2 bases at J; junction bases unmatched: 8. Germline loops: CDR1 ENHRY, CDR2 SYGVKD. This CDR3 contains 15 residues. The CDR3 bases are TGTGCCATCACGAATGACAGGGCGACTGGAAACACCATATATTTT. Residues: CAITNDRATGNTIYF.

This chain uses TRBV9 with TRBJ2-7; D gene unclear. The CDR3 spans 13 residues. Trimming took off 3 bases at V and 4 bases at J, with 11 bases between the two ends. The germline CDR1 and CDR2 sequences are SGDLS and YYNGEE. This chain's CDR3 is CASSDARSYEQYF. CDR3 sequence (DNA): TGTGCCAGCAGCGATGCCAGGTCTTACGAGCAGTACTTC.

The chain recombines TRBV25-1 with TRBJ1-5; TRBD1 agrees at 10 bases. The CDR3 consists of 14 residues. Trimming took 4 bases from V and 6 from J; bases not matched to a gene: 3. Germline V CDR1 and CDR2: MGHDK, SYGVNS. In nucleotides, the CDR3 is TGTGCCAGCAGTGGGGACAGGGGTAGTCAGCCCCAGCATTTT. Protein sequence: CASSGDRGSQPQHF.

The chain couples TRBV7-2 to TRBJ1-1, with D perhaps TRBD1 (5 bases). The V gene lost 4 bases and the J gene lost 1 base, with 10 bases spanning the gap. The CDR3 contains 14 residues. Germline assignment: CDR1 SGHTA and CDR2 FQGNSA. The CDR3 DNA reads as TGTGCCAGCAGCTCCCGGGGGGGGAACACTGAAGCTTTCTTT. Protein sequence: CASSSRGGNTEAFF.

The CDR3 DNA follows: TGTGCCAGCAGCCGTGGGACTAGTCTTGAGCAGTACTTC. Its protein product is CASSRGTSLEQYF. The chain couples TRBV7-2 to TRBJ2-7; TRBD2 agrees at 8 bases. The germline V gene encodes CDR1 SGHTA and CDR2 FQGNSA. Germline trimming cut 5 bases from V and 7 bases from J; bases unmatched to any gene: 7. The CDR3 is made up of 13 amino acids.

This chain connects TRBV6-5 to TRBJ2-3; unclear D gene. Trimming took 5 bases from V and 2 from J, leaving 8 bases between them. Germline assignment: CDR1 MNHEY and CDR2 SVGAGI. There are 13 residues in the CDR3. CDR3 DNA: TGTGCCAGCAGTCACACCATCACAGATACGCAGTATTTT. Protein: CASSHTITDTQYF.

The chain uses TRBV18 and TRBJ1-5, with 10 nucleotides matching TRBD1. Germline CDR1 KGHSH, CDR2 LQKENI. The length of the CDR3 is 18 residues. After removal of 3 bases from V and 5 bases from J, the junction contained 13 bases not matched to a gene. CDR3 DNA: TGTGCCAGCTCACCTCTCCCCCCGGGACAGGGGATCGATCAGCCCCAGCATTTT. Residues: CASSPLPPGQGIDQPQHF.